The sequence of this TCR beta chain was determined in a study of CD8 T cells in Susac syndrome. The study sequenced TCR beta in blood CD8+ and CD4+ T cells. Reverse transcription of about 0.45 to 1 ug RNA was performed with random hexamers. TCRdb recomputed calls from the immunoSEQ multiplex PCR reads with MiXCR, one row per CDR3 protein. The sample has approximately 100,000 distinct CDR3 sequences, 92% seen once. With 3 bases clipped from V and 5 bases from J, the junction kept 4 bases outside the gene matches. Germline V lookup: CDR1 SQVTM, CDR2 ANQGSEA. There are 13 residues in the CDR3. The sequenced sample consisted of CD8+ T cells from PBMCs. This clonotype originated in a human donor in good health. The chain couples TRBV29-1 to TRBJ2-5; 9 bases line up with TRBD2. CDR3 loop: CSVERGGWETQYF. The CDR3 nucleotides are TGCAGCGTTGAGCGGGGGGGCTGGGAGACCCAGTACTTC.